The rows below give T cell receptor beta chains drawn from one sample of a study of CD8 T cells in Susac syndrome. MiXCR, run by TCRdb on the immunoSEQ multiplex PCR reads, gives a single entry per CDR3 protein. Here the sample spans almost 450,000 distinct CDR3 sequences, roughly 85% being singletons. The sequenced material came from CD8+ T cells from PBMCs. These TCRs come from a human donor with multiple sclerosis. Both conserved end residues are part of each CDR3. D genes are given only for firm matches. Size values are once, few and many counts, or a class for expanded clones, and some rows have none.

D gene,clone size,V gene,J gene,CDR3 DNA,CDR3 protein
NA,NA,TRBV4-1,TRBJ1-2,TGCGCCAGCAGCCAAGAGGGAAATATCGCCTATGGCTACACCTTC,CASSQEGNIAYGYTF
NA,NA,TRBV5-1,TRBJ2-5,TGCGCCAGCAGCTTGCCCGGTCCCGGGGACCAAGAGACCCAGTACTTC,CASSLPGPGDQETQYF
TRBD1,NA,TRBV7-9,TRBJ1-1,TGTGCCAGCAGCTTAGCGGGCAGGGGGCGGACTGAAGCTTTCTTT,CASSLAGRGRTEAFF
TRBD2,once,TRBV29-1,TRBJ2-3,TGCAGCGTTGAAGAGACTAGCGGGATCACAGATACGCAGTATTTT,CSVEETSGITDTQYF
NA,NA,TRBV4-1,TRBJ2-1,TGCGCCAGCAGCCCGAACCGGAATGAGCAGTTCTTC,CASSPNRNEQFF
NA,NA,TRBV10-3,TRBJ1-2,TGTGCCATCAGTGAGACAGTCTATGGCTACACCTTC,CAISETVYGYTF
NA,NA,TRBV29-1,TRBJ1-1,TGCAGCTTGTCGGACCCCACTGAAGCTTTCTTT,CSLSDPTEAFF
TRBD1,NA,TRBV19,TRBJ1-2,TGTGCCAGTAGTTTCCCTACGGACAGGGGCTATGGCTACACCTTC,CASSFPTDRGYGYTF
NA,NA,TRBV27,TRBJ2-3,TGTGCCAGCAGTTTATATGGAGAGGGCACAGATACGCAGTATTTT,CASSLYGEGTDTQYF
NA,NA,TRBV2,TRBJ1-5,TGTGCCAGCAGTGAAGGGCCCGAGAGCAATCAGCCCCAGCATTTT,CASSEGPESNQPQHF
NA,NA,TRBV6-5,TRBJ1-1,TGTGCCAGCAGTTACTCGCCGGGGATGAACACTGAAGCTTTCTTT,CASSYSPGMNTEAFF
NA,NA,TRBV19,TRBJ1-4,TGTGCCAGTAGTTCTGCAATCCAGGGGATAACTAATGAAAAACTGTTTTTT,CASSSAIQGITNEKLFF
TRBD1,NA,TRBV29-1,TRBJ1-2,TGCAGCGTTGAAGGGGGGGACAGGGTTCCTAACTATGGCTACACCTTC,CSVEGGDRVPNYGYTF
NA,NA,TRBV27,TRBJ2-7,TGTGCCAGCAGTCCCGCGGGACAAGCCTACGAGCAGTACTTC,CASSPAGQAYEQYF
NA,NA,TRBV9,TRBJ2-1,TGTGCCAGCAGCGTTTACCCTTGGGAGGCCTACAATGAGCAGTTCTTC,CASSVYPWEAYNEQFF
TRBD1,NA,TRBV29-1,TRBJ2-3,TGCAGCGTTGTTGACAGGGTGATTTTAGATACGCAGTATTTT,CSVVDRVILDTQYF
NA,NA,TRBV27,TRBJ2-3,TGTGCCAGCAGTCCACGGGAAGGGACAGATACGCAGTATTTT,CASSPREGTDTQYF